Sequencing of this T cell receptor (beta chain) was carried out in a study of tumor-infiltrating lymphocytes in localized non-small cell lung cancer. The wider study: Patients included smokers and never-smokers with various histologies, some sampled after neoadjuvant chemotherapy. The study, taken as a whole, reports: TCR sequencing covered a subset of patients with enough tissue. IM1 and IM2 tumors showed no difference in T-cell fraction. Each assay used a separate piece of the same tissue.

With regard to this clone: The antigen is unknown.

The repertoire was sequenced with immunoSEQ multiplex PCR; TCRdb's copy has only in-frame clones and lacks some. The data contain over 10,000 clones, roughly 85% of them singletons. Looked up from germline, CDR1 is MNHEY and CDR2 is SVGAGI. Trimming took 4 bases from V and 2 from J; bases not matched to a gene: 5. The CDR3 sequence is 15 residues long. Sequenced: uninvolved lung tissue not adjacent to the tumor. The sequence was obtained from a human donor with non-small cell lung cancer. The chain combines TRBV6-5 with TRBJ1-2; 9 bases are a match to TRBD1. The CDR3 coding sequence is TGTGCCAGCAGTTCGGGACAGGGCGCGAACTATGGCTACACCTTC. It codes for CASSSGQGANYGYTF.